The entry that follows covers one T cell receptor beta chain sequence. Those enrolled in Seattle joined during active infection and were followed longitudinally afterward. The data were taken from a study of blood T cell repertoires in COVID-19. The wider study: Both acute and convalescent COVID-19 samples were obtained from the United States, Italy and Spain.

The CDR3 has 13 amino acids. V lost 4 bases and J 8 bases, leaving 14 bases between the germline ends. CDR1 is MDHEN, CDR2 SYDVKM, per germline. The repertoire was sequenced with immunoSEQ multiplex PCR; TCRdb's copy has only in-frame clones and lacks some. The sample consists of 150,000 to 200,000 clones, approximately 79% of them appearing once. This sequence joins TRBV28 and TRBJ1-2, with D perhaps TRBD1 (6 bases). Sequencing input: peripheral blood. The sequence was obtained from a woman in her forties with COVID-19, enrolled during active disease. CDR3 protein: CASSSDRLGGYTF. For the CDR3, the DNA is TGTGCCAGCAGTTCAGACAGGCTGGGGGGCTACACCTTC.